This T cell receptor (beta chain) is from a study of identical twins. Template switching supplied a universal primer site; unique molecular identifiers were carried on the cDNA. One entry per CDR3 protein, called by TCRdb with MiXCR from the 5' RACE reads. Among hundreds of thousands of distinct CDR3 sequences listed, 9% to 15% were seen once. This clonotype occurred a few times. Trimming cost V 0 bases and J 1 base, with 7 bases left between them. CDR1 and CDR2 (germline): MNHEY, SVGAGI. The CDR3 runs to 16 residues. The sample was also reused in another study, on yellow fever vaccine responses in identical twins. That source reports: Reports say the vaccine T cell response in twins looked partly convergent and partly personalized.

J is TRBJ2-6 and V is TRBV6-5; D is unclear. What was sequenced was PBMCs. The TCR comes from a young woman in good health. The CDR3 coding sequence is TGTGCCAGCAGTTACTCGAAAGTTTCTGGGGCCAACGTCCTGACTTTC. It codes for CASSYSKVSGANVLTF.